This TCR beta chain was identified in a study of cytomegalovirus exposure and HLA in healthy donors (dated by TCRdb to 2016 to 2017). For the study in its entirety: The 500 to 800 repertoires of the first cohort and the 120 validation repertoires were produced on the same platform, according to a later analysis. The study was designed to test whether signatures of past pathogen exposure could be identified by cataloging public T cell receptors. Along with the approximately 600-subject first cohort, a separate validation cohort of some 130 different subjects was used. To predict cytomegalovirus infection status, the study brought together high-throughput TCR immunosequencing, statistical association of individual TCRs with disease status, and machine learning.

Donors formed part of the validation cohort, which comprised about 130 subjects and was distinct from the first cohort of fewer than 750 subjects. General study outcomes and caveats: Of the cluster scores, roughly 95% were above 0 in a later analysis, which found that TCRs clustered in the first cohort also tended to co-occur in the 95 to 150 validation repertoires. The authors suggested that the approach could potentially be generalized to other disease states and immunological phenotypes. In vitro tests confirmed that a few of the cytomegalovirus-associated TCR beta chains recognize cytomegalovirus antigens. The study listed approximately 150 TCR beta chains as associated with cytomegalovirus. A later analysis had no HLA typing for the validation cohort, so co-occurrence there was scored across all 110 or so repertoires. The classifier was reported to diagnose cytomegalovirus status with high specificity and sensitivity in both the original and validation cohorts. Most TCR sequences were seen in very few donors, while some public TCRs were found in many individuals.

In regard to this clone: The specificity of this receptor is unknown. Per-base qualities were not stored, and no clone one base away is much larger.

The library was obtained by the immunoSEQ multiplex PCR assay. On the authors' methods: A statistical classification framework was developed to diagnose cytomegalovirus status using the catalog of TCR beta chain sequences. TCRdb limited this immuneACCESS table to in-frame rearrangements with V and J called. A share of clones is missing; checked studies link under half to unresolved V genes, and the rest is unexplained. That table supplies the V and J calls and clone size; D and trimming were determined from the DNA. This sample holds 100,000 to 120,000 clones; nearly 97% were observed only once. The leading ten clones occupy 0.67% of the sample. The CDR3 contains 14 residues, cysteine and phenylalanine counted. The read is trimmed to its CDR3 DNA, 42 bases read in frame from base 1. CDR1 and CDR2, per the germline V gene, are SNHLY and FYNNEI. V is shortened by 2 bases, J by 6 bases, and the region joining them spans 13 bases.

Sequenced input: PBMCs. The sequence derives from a woman aged 18-29 years in good health and CMV-seronegative. The sequence links TRBV2 to TRBJ1-1; TRBD1 is perhaps the D gene, given 6 matching bases. The DNA sequence is TGTGCCAGCAGTGAAAATACAGGGAGCCCTGAAGCTTTCTTT. Its protein product is CASSENTGSPEAFF.